The 13 T cell receptor beta chains below all came from one sample that was sequenced in a study of neoadjuvant anti-PD-1 for oral cavity cancer. Clones were read by immunoSEQ multiplex PCR, and TCRdb kept only the in-frame ones, dropping some. The data contain about 7,200 clones, approximately 75% of them seen just once; the ten biggest clones take up around 2.9%. The source material was PBMCs, sampled before nivolumab (anti-PD-1) treatment. These TCRs come from a person aged 40 to 85 with oral cavity squamous cell carcinoma.

This clone was seen more than once but under ten times. The chain couples TRBV14 to TRBJ2-2; D not certain. Germline CDR1 reads SGHDN; CDR2 reads FVKESK. Trimming pared 4 bases from V and 6 bases from J, leaving 15 bases between. The CDR3 totals 15 residues. The CDR3 DNA sequence: TGTGCCAGCAGCCCCTATCAAGGGTTGGCCGGGGAGCTGTTTTTT. It encodes CASSPYQGLAGELFF.

This chain connects TRBV28 to TRBJ2-5; D is ambiguous. The CDR3 is 10 amino acids. Trimming took off 6 bases at V and 2 bases at J, with 1 base between the two ends. The germline gives CDR1 MDHEN, CDR2 SYDVKM. CDR3 loop: CASRQETQYF. The CDR3 nucleotides are TGTGCCAGCAGACAAGAGACCCAGTACTTC.

The genes are TRBV28 and TRBJ1-5; D not certain. The CDR3 spans 11 residues. Trimming removed 4 bases at V and 3 bases at J, with 1 base between. Germline V gives CDR1 MDHEN, CDR2 SYDVKM. The CDR3 DNA is TGTGCCAGCAGTTACAATCAGCCCCAGCATTTT. Its protein is CASSYNQPQHF.

The CDR3 nucleotides read TGTGCCAGCAGCGTAGGCAGTCAATACGAGCAGTACTTC. Encoded protein: CASSVGSQYEQYF. The chain uses TRBV9 and TRBJ2-7; D ambiguous. The germline V gene encodes CDR1 SGDLS and CDR2 YYNGEE. The V end was cut by 0 bases, the J end by 4 bases, with 8 bases between. The CDR3 has 13 amino acids.

This chain joins TRBV7-9 and TRBJ1-1; weak D call: TRBD1 (5 bases). The CDR3 has 14 amino acids. Germline values: CDR1 SEHNR, CDR2 FQNEAQ (reference sequence). The V gene lost 2 bases and the J gene lost 4 bases, with 11 bases spanning the gap. CDR3 nucleotides: TGTGCCAGCAGCTTACAGGGCGTCGGCACTGAAGCTTTCTTT. It encodes CASSLQGVGTEAFF. Full variable domain (remainder filled in from reference TRBV7-9 and TRBJ1-1): DTGVSQNPRHKITKRGQNVTFRCDPISEHNRLYWYRQTLGQGPEFLTYFQNEAQLEKSRLLSDRFSAERPKGSFSTLEIQRTEQGDSAMYLCASSLQGVGTEAFFGQGTRLTVV.

This clone has more than one count but fewer than ten. The rearrangement links TRBV4-1 to TRBJ2-2; 10 bases fit TRBD2. Germline values: CDR1 MGHRA, CDR2 YSYEKL. With V trimmed by 1 base and J by 0 bases, 2 bases remained unmatched. CDR3 length: 17 amino acids. The CDR3 spells CASSQGGLAANTGELFF. The CDR3 DNA sequence: TGCGCCAGCAGCCAAGGAGGACTAGCGGCGAACACCGGGGAGCTGTTTTTT.

V is TRBV5-1 and J is TRBJ1-1; no clear D gene. CDR3 length: 15 amino acids. Germline V lookup: CDR1 SGHRS, CDR2 YFSETQ. The ends were cut back, 0 bases at V and 1 base at J, with 10 bases in the middle. The CDR3 sequence is CASSLALGRNTEAFF. CDR3 bases: TGCGCCAGCAGCTTGGCTCTGGGCCGGAACACTGAAGCTTTCTTT.

This rearrangement joins TRBV7-9 to TRBJ1-4; D remains unclear. This CDR3 comprises 16 residues. Germline V gene data show CDR1 as SEHNR and CDR2 as FQNEAQ (reference sequence). The V end lost 5 bases, the J end lost 0 bases, and 13 bases lay between the germline ends. CDR3 DNA: TGTGCCAGCAGCCCCGGTGGACTTACAACTAATGAAAAACTGTTTTTT. Its translation: CASSPGGLTTNEKLFF.

The chain couples TRBV19 to TRBJ1-1; 9 bases map to TRBD1. Per the germline V gene, CDR1 is LNHDA and CDR2 is SQIVND (reference sequence). Losses at the gene ends were 11 bases for V and 0 bases for J; bases not matched to a gene: 7. The length of the CDR3 is 14 residues. Written as DNA, the CDR3 is TGTGCCGCTACAGGGGGCGGTTTGAACACTGAAGCTTTCTTT. It translates to CAATGGGLNTEAFF.

This clone was counted a few times. The chain joins TRBV28 to TRBJ1-1; 11 bases agree with TRBD1. V dropped 6 bases and J dropped 9; count of bases not matched to a gene: 12. The CDR3 is made up of 15 amino acids. CDR1 is MDHEN, CDR2 SYDVKM, per germline. The DNA of the CDR3 is TGTGCCAGCAGCCACTGGGACAGGGGGGCTCCCAAAGCTTTCTTT. Translating it yields CASSHWDRGAPKAFF. The whole variable domain, remainder taken from reference TRBV28 and TRBJ1-1, is DVKVTQSSRYLVKRTGEKVFLECVQDMDHENMFWYRQDPGLGLRLIYFSYDVKMKEKGDIPEGYSVSREKKERFSLILESASTNQTSMYLCASSHWDRGAPKAFFGQGTRLTVV.

The table lists this clone with a few counts. This chain's CDR3 is CASTKGQINEKLFF. DNA of the CDR3: TGTGCCAGCACCAAGGGACAGATAAATGAAAAACTGTTTTTT. The chain joins TRBV2 to TRBJ1-4; TRBD1 matches at 7 bases. Unmatched junction bases numbered 7, after V lost 7 bases and J lost 5 bases. Germline values: CDR1 SNHLY, CDR2 FYNNEI. CDR3 length: 14 amino acids.

The CDR3 region is CASSLDREWGRSYGYTF. CDR3 DNA: TGTGCCAGCAGCTTGGACAGGGAGTGGGGTAGGAGCTATGGCTACACCTTC. The chain combines TRBV7-9 with TRBJ1-2, with TRBD1 matching 8 bases. The germline CDR1 and CDR2 sequences are SEHNR and FQNEAQ (reference sequence). The CDR3 loop spans 17 amino acids. V gave up 3 bases and J gave up 4 bases; unmatched junction bases: 13.

This clone showed up just a few times. The chain combines TRBV7-2 with TRBJ1-1; unclear D gene. This CDR3 spans 14 amino acids. Trimming shortened V by 4 bases and J by 2 bases, and 11 bases separated the two germline ends. The V gene's germline CDR1 is SGHTA and CDR2 FQGNSA. CDR3 region: CASSSEGLNTEAFF. CDR3 DNA: TGTGCCAGCAGCTCAGAGGGTTTAAACACTGAAGCTTTCTTT.